The rows below give T cell receptor beta chains drawn from one sample of a study of blood T cell repertoires in COVID-19. This table comes from immunoSEQ multiplex PCR, and its TCRdb copy is limited to in-frame clones, with some not included. The sample holds over 250,000 clones, over 75% seen once. Sequenced input: peripheral blood. These receptors all come from a woman between 50 and 59 years old with acute or convalescent COVID-19. Both conserved end residues are part of each CDR3. The D gene is left open where the match is weak. Where a row states a size, it is once, few, many or the class of an expanded clone; other rows omit it.

>TRBV5-1|TRBJ2-7|once|TRBD2
CASSLAAGGYEQYF
TGCGCCAGCAGCTTGGCGGCGGGAGGGTACGAGCAGTACTTC
>TRBV11-1|TRBJ2-1|NA|TRBD2
CASSRIAGAGYNEQFF
TGTGCCAGCAGCCGTATAGCGGGGGCCGGCTACAATGAGCAGTTCTTC
>TRBV6-2/TRBV6-3|TRBJ2-7|NA|NA
CASSYGGRYEQYF
TGTGCCAGCAGTTATGGAGGGAGGTACGAGCAGTACTTC
>TRBV15|TRBJ1-5|NA|NA
CATSRDRSQPQHF
TGTGCCACCAGCAGAGATCGGAGTCAGCCCCAGCATTTT
>TRBV9|TRBJ2-1|NA|TRBD2
CASSVSSGSSDNEQFF
TGTGCCAGCAGCGTATCGAGCGGGAGTTCCGACAATGAGCAGTTCTTC
>TRBV18|TRBJ1-4|NA|NA
CASSRQGTTNEKLFF
TGTGCCAGCTCACGGCAGGGTACAACTAATGAAAAACTGTTTTTT
>TRBV6-2/TRBV6-3|TRBJ2-7|NA|TRBD2
CASSRTSGRTYEQYF
TGTGCCAGCAGTCGGACTAGCGGGAGGACCTACGAGCAGTACTTC
>TRBV21-1|TRBJ2-7|NA|NA
CASSDSGRPAYEQYF
TGTGCCAGCAGCGATAGCGGGAGACCGGCCTACGAGCAGTACTTC
>TRBV9|TRBJ1-2|NA|TRBD1
CASSGKGQGEGGYTF
TGTGCCAGCAGCGGTAAGGGACAGGGCGAAGGTGGCTACACCTTC
>TRBV6-1|TRBJ1-4|NA|TRBD1
CASSEAIVGQGGEKLFF
TGTGCCAGCAGTGAAGCAATCGTAGGACAGGGGGGTGAAAAACTGTTTTTT
>TRBV5-1|TRBJ2-1|once|TRBD1
CASSLGGQTYNEQFF
TGCGCCAGCAGCTTGGGGGGACAGACCTACAATGAGCAGTTCTTC
>TRBV29-1|TRBJ2-7|many|TRBD2
CSALAGSYEQYF
TGCAGCGCACTAGCGGGGTCCTACGAGCAGTACTTC
>TRBV7-2|TRBJ1-3|NA|NA
CASSLEGTFSGNTIYF
TGTGCCAGCAGCTTAGAGGGGACATTCTCTGGAAACACCATATATTTT
>TRBV3-1/TRBV3-2|TRBJ2-5|NA|TRBD2
CASSQVALAGEQETQYF
TGTGCCAGCAGCCAAGTCGCCCTAGCGGGTGAACAAGAGACCCAGTACTTC
>TRBV4-1|TRBJ2-7|few|TRBD2
CASSQYVLAGGPKIRNEQYF
TGCGCCAGCAGCCAATACGTACTAGCGGGAGGGCCAAAAATCAGGAACGAGCAGTACTTC
>TRBV9|TRBJ2-7|NA|TRBD2
CASSPRTSWSYEQYF
TGTGCCAGCAGCCCCCGGACTAGCTGGAGCTACGAGCAGTACTTC
>TRBV6-6|TRBJ1-2|NA|TRBD1
CASSNRGNYGYTF
TGTGCCAGCAGTAACAGGGGAAACTATGGCTACACCTTC
>TRBV27|TRBJ2-3|NA|TRBD1
CASHRGMGDTQYF
TGTGCCAGCCACAGGGGGATGGGGGATACGCAGTATTTT
>TRBV27|TRBJ1-3|NA|TRBD1
CASSRTTGVIDTIYF
TGTGCCAGCAGTCGGACGACAGGGGTTATTGACACCATATATTTT
>TRBV19|TRBJ2-7|once|TRBD2
CASSMAAGEPPYEQYF
TGTGCCAGTAGTATGGCAGCGGGAGAACCTCCCTACGAGCAGTACTTC
>TRBV4-2|TRBJ2-7|NA|NA
CASSQDKTLGHEQYF
TGTGCCAGCAGCCAAGATAAAACTCTGGGCCACGAGCAGTACTTC
>TRBV6-2/TRBV6-3|TRBJ1-3|NA|NA
CASSYSRLSGNTIYF
TGTGCCAGCAGTTACTCGAGGCTCTCTGGAAACACCATATATTTT
>TRBV5-6|TRBJ2-7|NA|TRBD2
CASSKTGIWTSGRDEQYF
TGTGCCAGCAGCAAGACAGGGATCTGGACTAGCGGGAGGGACGAGCAGTACTTC
>TRBV27|TRBJ2-5|NA|TRBD2
CASSLAGGWQTQYF
TGTGCCAGCAGCCTTGCGGGAGGGTGGCAGACCCAGTACTTC
>TRBV20-1|TRBJ2-7|NA|TRBD2
CSASAGGRVDEQYF
TGCAGTGCTAGTGCGGGGGGCAGGGTCGACGAGCAGTACTTC
>TRBV11-2|TRBJ2-1|NA|TRBD2
CASSTGLAGGSYNEQFF
TGTGCCAGCAGCACTGGACTAGCGGGAGGCTCATACAATGAGCAGTTCTTC
>TRBV7-2|TRBJ2-7|NA|TRBD2
CASSYGTSFSYEQYF
TGTGCCAGCAGCTACGGGACTAGCTTTTCCTACGAGCAGTACTTC
>TRBV11-2|TRBJ2-7|once|NA
CASSLGGSYEQYF
TGTGCCAGCAGCTTGGGGGGTTCCTACGAGCAGTACTTC
>TRBV2|TRBJ2-7|NA|NA
CASNRQVVYEQYF
TGTGCCAGCAACCGACAGGTCGTCTACGAGCAGTACTTC
>TRBV2|TRBJ2-7|NA|NA
CASSSDFDRPLTYYEQYF
TGTGCCAGCAGTTCTGATTTTGACAGACCCCTTACATACTACGAGCAGTACTTC
>TRBV4-1|TRBJ2-1|once|TRBD2
CASSRIAGAYNEQFF
TGCGCCAGCAGCCGAATAGCGGGAGCCTACAATGAGCAGTTCTTC
>TRBV19|TRBJ1-2|NA|TRBD1
CASTFGDRAIDGYTF
TGTGCCAGTACCTTTGGGGACAGGGCTATCGATGGCTACACCTTC
>TRBV7-3|TRBJ2-3|NA|NA
CASSLSYGAADTQYF
TGTGCCAGCAGCTTAAGTTATGGAGCCGCAGATACGCAGTATTTT
>TRBV28|TRBJ1-4|once|TRBD1
CASSRTGASTNEKLFF
TGTGCCAGCAGTCGTACAGGGGCTTCAACTAATGAAAAACTGTTTTTT
>TRBV2|TRBJ1-1|NA|NA
CASSGPDRNTEAFF
TGTGCCAGCAGTGGCCCGGACAGGAACACTGAAGCTTTCTTT
>TRBV9|TRBJ1-3|NA|NA
CASSVDLGQGNTIYF
TGTGCCAGCAGCGTAGACTTGGGGCAAGGAAACACCATATATTTT
>TRBV6-5|TRBJ2-7|NA|NA
CASSYAPLVNEQYF
TGTGCCAGCAGTTACGCACCACTAGTGAACGAGCAGTACTTC
>TRBV7-7|TRBJ2-1|NA|NA
CASCGPSGSSYNEQFF
TGTGCCAGCTGCGGCCCCAGCGGAAGCTCCTACAATGAGCAGTTCTTC
>TRBV3-1/TRBV3-2|TRBJ2-4|NA|NA
CASSQRTEYIQYF
TGTGCCAGCAGCCAAAGAACGGAGTACATTCAGTACTTC
>TRBV24-1|TRBJ1-1|NA|NA
CATSDTDGGTEAFF
TGTGCCACCAGTGATACGGACGGGGGCACTGAAGCTTTCTTT
>TRBV27|TRBJ2-7|once|NA
CASSPGATNEQYF
TGTGCCAGCTCCCCAGGGGCGACAAACGAGCAGTACTTC
>TRBV5-1|TRBJ2-5|once|NA
CASSFVRGPETQYF
TGCGCCAGCAGCTTTGTCAGGGGTCCAGAGACCCAGTACTTC
>TRBV10-3|TRBJ1-3|NA|NA
CAIRPQGSGNTIYF
TGTGCCATCAGGCCTCAGGGTTCTGGAAACACCATATATTTT
>TRBV18|TRBJ1-1|NA|NA
CASSPLQTENTEAFF
TGTGCCAGCTCACCACTACAGACAGAGAACACTGAAGCTTTCTTT
>TRBV30|TRBJ2-5|NA|TRBD2
CAWSFGGGSRETQYF
TGTGCCTGGTCCTTTGGGGGGGGGAGCCGAGAGACCCAGTACTTC
>TRBV9|TRBJ2-3|NA|NA
CASSGEGAPTDTQYF
TGTGCCAGCAGCGGAGAAGGGGCGCCCACAGATACGCAGTATTTT
>TRBV6-5|TRBJ2-7|NA|TRBD1
CASSSDRAPHEQYF
TGTGCCAGCAGTTCGGACAGGGCTCCCCACGAGCAGTACTTC
>TRBV10-3|TRBJ2-7|NA|TRBD1
CAISPTGDDYEQYF
TGTGCCATCAGTCCGACAGGGGACGACTACGAGCAGTACTTC
>TRBV19|TRBJ1-5|once|NA
CASSMAGYQPQHF
TGTGCCAGTAGTATGGCAGGGTATCAGCCCCAGCATTTT
>TRBV29-1|TRBJ1-1|NA|TRBD1
CSVEGVRGWNTEAFF
TGCAGCGTTGAAGGGGTCAGGGGGTGGAACACTGAAGCTTTCTTT
>TRBV5-1|TRBJ2-7|NA|TRBD2
CASSLVASGNEQYF
TGCGCCAGCAGCTTGGTCGCTAGCGGAAACGAGCAGTACTTC
>TRBV14|TRBJ2-1|NA|NA
CASSHQEGFDFARYSNEQFF
TGTGCCAGCAGCCACCAAGAAGGCTTCGACTTCGCCCGATATTCCAATGAGCAGTTCTTC
>TRBV19|TRBJ2-4|NA|NA
CASSKGQIAKNIQYF
TGTGCCAGTAGTAAAGGACAGATAGCCAAAAACATTCAGTACTTC
>TRBV7-9|TRBJ1-1|NA|NA
CASSLYMNTEAFF
TGTGCCAGCAGCCTGTACATGAACACTGAAGCTTTCTTT
>TRBV14|TRBJ1-1|NA|TRBD1
CASSQDGTGGGRNTEAFF
TGTGCCAGCAGCCAAGATGGGACAGGGGGAGGTCGGAACACTGAAGCTTTCTTT
>TRBV10-3|TRBJ1-6|NA|NA
CAIQGPNSPLHF
TGTGCCATCCAGGGTCCCAATTCACCCCTCCACTTT
>TRBV5-5|TRBJ1-2|NA|TRBD1
CASSFRDSGGYTF
TGTGCCAGCAGCTTCCGGGACAGTGGTGGCTACACCTTC